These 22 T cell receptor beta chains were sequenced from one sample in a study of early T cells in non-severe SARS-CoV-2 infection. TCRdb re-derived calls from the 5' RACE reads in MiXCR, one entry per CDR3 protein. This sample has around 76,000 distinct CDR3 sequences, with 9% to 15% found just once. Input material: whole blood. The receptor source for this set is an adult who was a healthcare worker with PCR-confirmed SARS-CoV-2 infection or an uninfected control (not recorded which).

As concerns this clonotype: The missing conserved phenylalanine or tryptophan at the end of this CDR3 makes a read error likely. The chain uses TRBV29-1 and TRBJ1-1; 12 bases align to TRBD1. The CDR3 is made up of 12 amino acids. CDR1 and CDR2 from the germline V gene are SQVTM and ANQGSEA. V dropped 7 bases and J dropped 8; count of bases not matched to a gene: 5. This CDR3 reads CSAGTGGAEAFL. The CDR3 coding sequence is TGCAGCGCGGGGACAGGGGGCGCCGAAGCTTTCCTT.

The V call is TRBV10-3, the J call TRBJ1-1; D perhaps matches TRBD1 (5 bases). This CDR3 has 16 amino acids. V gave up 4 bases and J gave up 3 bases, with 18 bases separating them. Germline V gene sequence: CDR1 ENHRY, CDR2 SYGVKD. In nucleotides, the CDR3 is TGTGCCATCAGTGCGTACGGGTCGGGGGAGGACACTGAAGCTTTCTTT. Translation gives CAISAYGSGEDTEAFF.

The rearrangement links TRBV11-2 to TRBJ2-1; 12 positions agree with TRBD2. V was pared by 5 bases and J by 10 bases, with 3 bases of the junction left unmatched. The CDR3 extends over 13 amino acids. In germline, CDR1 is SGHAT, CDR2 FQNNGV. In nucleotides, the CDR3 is TGTGCCAGCAGCACTGGACTAGCGGGAGAGCAGTTCTTC. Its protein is CASSTGLAGEQFF.

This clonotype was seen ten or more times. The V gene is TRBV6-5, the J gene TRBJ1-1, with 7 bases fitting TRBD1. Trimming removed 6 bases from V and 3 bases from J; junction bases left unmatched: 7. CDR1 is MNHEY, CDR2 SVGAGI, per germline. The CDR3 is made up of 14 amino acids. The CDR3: CASRIGQEHTEAFF. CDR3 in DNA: TGTGCCAGCAGGATAGGACAGGAGCACACTGAAGCTTTCTTT.

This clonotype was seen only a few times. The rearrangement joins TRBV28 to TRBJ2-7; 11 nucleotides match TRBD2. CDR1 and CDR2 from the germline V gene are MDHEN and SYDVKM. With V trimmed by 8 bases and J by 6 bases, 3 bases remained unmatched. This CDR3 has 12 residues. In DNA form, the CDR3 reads TGTGCCAGCGATACTAGCGGGAGCGAGCAGTACTTC. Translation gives CASDTSGSEQYF.

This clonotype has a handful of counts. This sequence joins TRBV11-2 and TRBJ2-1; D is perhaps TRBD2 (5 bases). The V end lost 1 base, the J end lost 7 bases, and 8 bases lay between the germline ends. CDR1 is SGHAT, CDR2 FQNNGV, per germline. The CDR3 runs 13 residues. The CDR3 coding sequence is TGTGCCAGCAGCTTAGTGAGGGCGAATGAGCAGTTCTTC. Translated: CASSLVRANEQFF.

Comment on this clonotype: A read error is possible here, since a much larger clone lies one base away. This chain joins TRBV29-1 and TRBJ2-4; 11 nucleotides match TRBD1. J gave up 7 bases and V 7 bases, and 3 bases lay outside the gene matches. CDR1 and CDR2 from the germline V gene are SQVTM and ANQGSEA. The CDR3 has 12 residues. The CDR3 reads CSAGQGANIQYF. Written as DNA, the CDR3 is TGCAGCGCCGGACAGGGGGCGAACATTCAGTACTTC.

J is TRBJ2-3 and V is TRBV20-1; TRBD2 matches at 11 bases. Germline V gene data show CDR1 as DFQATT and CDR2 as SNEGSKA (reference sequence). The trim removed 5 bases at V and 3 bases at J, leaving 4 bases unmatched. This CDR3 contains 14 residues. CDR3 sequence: CSARLAGWTDTQYF. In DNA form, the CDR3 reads TGCAGTGCTCGACTAGCGGGATGGACAGATACGCAGTATTTT.

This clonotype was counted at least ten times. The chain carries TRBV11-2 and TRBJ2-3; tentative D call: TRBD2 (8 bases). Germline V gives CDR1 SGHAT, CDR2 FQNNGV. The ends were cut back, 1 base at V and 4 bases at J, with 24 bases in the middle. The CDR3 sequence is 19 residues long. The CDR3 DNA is TGTGCCAGCAGCTTAGCACAGGGGTTTGGAGCGGGAGAGGCAGATACGCAGTATTTT. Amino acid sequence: CASSLAQGFGAGEADTQYF.

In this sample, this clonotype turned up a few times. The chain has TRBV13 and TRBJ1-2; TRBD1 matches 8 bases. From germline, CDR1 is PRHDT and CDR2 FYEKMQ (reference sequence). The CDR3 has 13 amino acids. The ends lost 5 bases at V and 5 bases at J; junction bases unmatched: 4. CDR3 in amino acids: CASSARTGYGYTF. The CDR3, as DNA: TGTGCCAGCAGCGCCAGGACAGGGTATGGCTACACCTTC.

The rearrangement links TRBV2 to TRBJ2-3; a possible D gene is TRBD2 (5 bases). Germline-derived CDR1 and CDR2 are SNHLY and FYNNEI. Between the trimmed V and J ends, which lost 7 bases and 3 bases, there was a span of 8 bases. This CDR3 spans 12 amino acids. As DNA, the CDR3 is TGTGCCAGCAAGTGGGAGACAGATACGCAGTATTTT. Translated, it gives CASKWETDTQYF.

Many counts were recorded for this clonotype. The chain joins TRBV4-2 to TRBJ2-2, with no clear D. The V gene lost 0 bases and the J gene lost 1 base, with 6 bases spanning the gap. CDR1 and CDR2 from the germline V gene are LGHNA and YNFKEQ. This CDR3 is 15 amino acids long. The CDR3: CASSQEFGNTGELFF. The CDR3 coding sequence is TGTGCCAGCAGCCAAGAATTTGGGAACACCGGGGAGCTGTTTTTT.

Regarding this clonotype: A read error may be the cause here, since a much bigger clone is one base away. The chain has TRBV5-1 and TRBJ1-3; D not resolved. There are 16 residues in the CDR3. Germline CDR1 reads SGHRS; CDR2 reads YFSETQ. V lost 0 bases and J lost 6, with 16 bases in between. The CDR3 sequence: CASSLAEIIAENTIYF. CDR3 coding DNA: TGCGCCAGCAGCTTGGCCGAGATTATTGCTGAAAACACCATATATTTT. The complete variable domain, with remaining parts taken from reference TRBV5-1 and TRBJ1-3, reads KAGVTQTPRYLIKTRGQQVTLSCSPISGHRSVSWYQQTPGQGLQFLFEYFSETQRNKGNFPGRFSGRQFSNSRSEMNVSTLELGDSALYLCASSLAEIIAENTIYFGEGSWLTVV.

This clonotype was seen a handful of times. Here the CDR3 reads CASSLGEHNEQFF. CDR3 nucleotide sequence: TGTGCCAGCAGTTTGGGCGAGCACAATGAGCAGTTCTTC. The chain has TRBV28 and TRBJ2-1; D not certain. The CDR3 totals 13 residues. The V end lost 3 bases, the J end lost 5 bases, and 8 bases lay between the germline ends. CDR1 is MDHEN, CDR2 SYDVKM, per germline. The whole variable domain, filled in from reference TRBV28 and TRBJ2-1, reads DVKVTQSSRYLVKRTGEKVFLECVQDMDHENMFWYRQDPGLGLRLIYFSYDVKMKEKGDIPEGYSVSREKKERFSLILESASTNQTSMYLCASSLGEHNEQFFGPGTRLTVL.

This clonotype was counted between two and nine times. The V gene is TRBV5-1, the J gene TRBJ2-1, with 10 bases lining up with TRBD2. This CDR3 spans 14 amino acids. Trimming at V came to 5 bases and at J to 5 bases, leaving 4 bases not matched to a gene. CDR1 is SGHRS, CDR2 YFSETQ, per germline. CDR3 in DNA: TGCGCCAGCAGGCTAGCGGGAGCGGACAATGAGCAGTTCTTC. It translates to CASRLAGADNEQFF.

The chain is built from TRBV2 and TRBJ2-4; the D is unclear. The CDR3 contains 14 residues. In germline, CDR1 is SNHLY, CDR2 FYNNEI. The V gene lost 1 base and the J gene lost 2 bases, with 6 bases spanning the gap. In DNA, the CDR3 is TGTGCCAGCAGTGAAGAGGAAACCAAAAACATTCAGTACTTC. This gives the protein CASSEEETKNIQYF.

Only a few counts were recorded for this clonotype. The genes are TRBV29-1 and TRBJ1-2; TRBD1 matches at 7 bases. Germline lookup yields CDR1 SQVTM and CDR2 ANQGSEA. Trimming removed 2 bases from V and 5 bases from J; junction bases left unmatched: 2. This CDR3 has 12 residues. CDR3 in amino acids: CSVERQGYGYTF. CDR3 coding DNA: TGCAGCGTTGAAAGACAGGGTTATGGCTACACCTTC.

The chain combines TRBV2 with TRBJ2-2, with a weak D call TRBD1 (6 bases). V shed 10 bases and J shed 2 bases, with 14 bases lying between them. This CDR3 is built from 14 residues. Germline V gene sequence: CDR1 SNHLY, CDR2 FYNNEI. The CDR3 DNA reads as TGTGCCATCGCTGGGACACGAAACACCGGGGAGCTGTTTTTT. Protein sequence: CAIAGTRNTGELFF.

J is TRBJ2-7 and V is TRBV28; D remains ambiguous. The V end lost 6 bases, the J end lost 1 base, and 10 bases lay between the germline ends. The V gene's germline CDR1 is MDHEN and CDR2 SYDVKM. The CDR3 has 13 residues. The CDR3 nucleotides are TGTGCCAGCAGGGGTCACCTTTCCTACGAGCAGTACTTC. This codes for CASRGHLSYEQYF.

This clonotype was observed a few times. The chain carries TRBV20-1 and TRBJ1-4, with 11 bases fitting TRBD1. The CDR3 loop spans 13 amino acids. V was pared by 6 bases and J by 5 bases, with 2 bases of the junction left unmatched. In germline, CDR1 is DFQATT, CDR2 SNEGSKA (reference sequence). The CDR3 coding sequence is TGCAGTGCCGGGGACAGGGGGAATGAAAAACTGTTTTTT. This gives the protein CSAGDRGNEKLFF.

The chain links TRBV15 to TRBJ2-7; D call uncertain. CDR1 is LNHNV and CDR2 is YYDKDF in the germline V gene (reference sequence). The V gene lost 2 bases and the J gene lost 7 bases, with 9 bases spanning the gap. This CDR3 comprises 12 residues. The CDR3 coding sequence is TGTGCCACCAGCAGATCGCCCGGAGAGCAGTACTTC. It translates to CATSRSPGEQYF. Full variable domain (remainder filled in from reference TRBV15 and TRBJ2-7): DAMVIQNPRYQVTQFGKPVTLSCSQTLNHNVMYWYQQKSSQAPKLLFHYYDKDFNNEADTPDNFQSRRPNTSFCFLDIRSPGLGDTAMYLCATSRSPGEQYFGPGTRLTVT.

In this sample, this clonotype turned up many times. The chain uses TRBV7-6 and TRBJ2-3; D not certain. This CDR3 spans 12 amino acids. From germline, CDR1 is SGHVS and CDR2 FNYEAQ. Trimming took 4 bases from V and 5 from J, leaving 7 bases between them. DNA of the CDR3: TGTGCCAGCAGCTACGGTATAGATACGCAGTATTTT. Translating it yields CASSYGIDTQYF.